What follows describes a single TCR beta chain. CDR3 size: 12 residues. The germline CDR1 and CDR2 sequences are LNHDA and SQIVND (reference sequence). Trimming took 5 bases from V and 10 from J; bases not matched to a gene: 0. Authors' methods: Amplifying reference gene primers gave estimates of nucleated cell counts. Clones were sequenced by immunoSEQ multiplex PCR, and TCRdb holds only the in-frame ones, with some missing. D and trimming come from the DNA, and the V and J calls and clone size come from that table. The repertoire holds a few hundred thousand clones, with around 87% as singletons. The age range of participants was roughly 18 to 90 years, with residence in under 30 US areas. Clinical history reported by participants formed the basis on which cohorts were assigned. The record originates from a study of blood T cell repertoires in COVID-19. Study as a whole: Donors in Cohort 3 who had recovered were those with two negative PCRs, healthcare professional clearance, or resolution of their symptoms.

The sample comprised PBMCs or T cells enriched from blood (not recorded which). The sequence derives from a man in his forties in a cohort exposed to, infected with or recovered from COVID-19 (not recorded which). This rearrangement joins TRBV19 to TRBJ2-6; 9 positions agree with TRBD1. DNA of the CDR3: TGTGCCAGTAGTGGGACAGGGAACGTCCTGACTTTC. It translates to CASSGTGNVLTF.